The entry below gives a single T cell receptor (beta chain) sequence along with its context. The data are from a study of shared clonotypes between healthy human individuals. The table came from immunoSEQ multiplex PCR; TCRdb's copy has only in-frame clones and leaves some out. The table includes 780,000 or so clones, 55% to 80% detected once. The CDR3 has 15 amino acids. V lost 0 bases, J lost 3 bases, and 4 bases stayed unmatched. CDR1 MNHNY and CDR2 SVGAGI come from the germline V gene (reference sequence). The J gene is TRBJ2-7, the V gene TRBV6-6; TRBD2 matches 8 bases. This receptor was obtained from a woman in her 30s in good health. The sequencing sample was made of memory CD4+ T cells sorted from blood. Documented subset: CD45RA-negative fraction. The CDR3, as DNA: TGTGCCAGCAGTTACTCGGCGGGGGGATACTACGAGCAGTACTTC. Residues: CASSYSAGGYYEQYF.